Below are 15 T cell receptor beta chains sequenced from a single sample in a study of blood T cell repertoires in COVID-19. Measured with immunoSEQ multiplex PCR; TCRdb has only the in-frame clones, and not every one. The data contain about 140,000 clones, approximately 85% of them singletons. Source material: peripheral blood. Receptors originate from a man aged 50 to 60 with acute or convalescent COVID-19.

The chain is built from TRBV11-2 and TRBJ1-1, with D perhaps TRBD1 (5 bases). Germline assignment: CDR1 SGHAT and CDR2 FQNNGV. V lost 4 bases and J lost 0, with 18 bases in between. The CDR3 is 17 residues long. The CDR3 here is CASSSGLQSPMNTEAFF. The CDR3 DNA sequence: TGTGCCAGCAGCTCGGGACTTCAGAGCCCGATGAACACTGAAGCTTTCTTT.

This chain uses TRBV2 with TRBJ1-1; 7 nucleotides line up with TRBD1. Germline V gene data show CDR1 as SNHLY and CDR2 as FYNNEI. The CDR3 totals 14 residues. Germline trimming cut 6 bases from V and 4 bases from J; bases unmatched to any gene: 8. The CDR3 here is CASRRTGVGTEAFF. The DNA for the CDR3 is TGTGCCAGCAGGAGAACAGGGGTTGGCACTGAAGCTTTCTTT.

This sequence joins TRBV30 and TRBJ1-2; D possibly corresponds to TRBD1 (6 bases). With 2 bases removed from V and 7 bases from J, the gap between germline ends came to 14 bases. This CDR3 comprises 13 residues. Germline loops: CDR1 GTSNPN, CDR2 SVGIG (reference sequence). This CDR3 reads CAWSYGGRGGYTF. CDR3 DNA: TGTGCCTGGAGTTACGGGGGGCGAGGTGGCTACACCTTC.

V gene TRBV19 combines with J gene TRBJ1-6; 10 nucleotides match TRBD1. The CDR3 is 16 amino acids. V gave up 5 bases and J gave up 7 bases; unmatched junction bases: 8. Germline lookup yields CDR1 LNHDA and CDR2 SQIVND (reference sequence). CDR3: CASSPQTGGRNSPLHF. The CDR3 region has the DNA TGTGCCAGTAGTCCCCAGACAGGGGGCAGGAATTCACCCCTCCACTTT.

The chain is built from TRBV5-3 and TRBJ1-2; D is possibly TRBD1 (6 bases). TRBV5-3 is marked as an open reading frame, function uncertain. This CDR3 region has 15 residues. The ends were cut back, 4 bases at V and 0 bases at J, with 13 bases in the middle. The CDR3 DNA reads as TGTGCCAGAAGCGACTCGGGACAAGCTAACTATGGCTACACCTTC. This translates into CARSDSGQANYGYTF.

The genes are TRBV10-3 and TRBJ1-6; TRBD1 matches at 7 bases. This CDR3 is built from 15 residues. V dropped 2 bases and J dropped 7; count of bases not matched to a gene: 5. Germline assignment: CDR1 ENHRY and CDR2 SYGVKD. CDR3: CAISEEGADNSPLHF. The CDR3 nucleotides are TGTGCCATCAGTGAGGAGGGGGCGGACAATTCACCCCTCCACTTT.

The chain has TRBV4-1 and TRBJ1-2; unclear D gene. Germline V lookup: CDR1 MGHRA, CDR2 YSYEKL. The CDR3 extends over 16 amino acids. Trimming cost V 0 bases and J 4 bases, with 15 bases left between them. The CDR3 here is CASSQELSTPPYGYTF. The CDR3 nucleotides read TGCGCCAGCAGCCAAGAACTTTCGACACCTCCCTATGGCTACACCTTC.

The chain is built from TRBV7-9 and TRBJ2-5; weak D call: TRBD2 (6 bases). The V and J ends lost 6 bases and 7 bases respectively, with 12 bases between them. Germline V gene sequence: CDR1 SEHNR, CDR2 FQNEAQ (reference sequence). CDR3 length: 12 residues. CDR3 region: CASRLEGGTQYF. CDR3 DNA sequence: TGTGCCAGCAGACTGGAGGGCGGGACCCAGTACTTC.

V usage is TRBV6-1 and J usage is TRBJ2-2, with D tentatively TRBD2 (6 bases). In germline, CDR1 is MNHNS, CDR2 SASEGT. This CDR3 has 17 residues. V lost 3 bases, J lost 4 bases, and 18 bases lay in between. The CDR3 protein is CASSDPAGRLGTGELFF. The CDR3 DNA sequence: TGTGCCAGCAGTGATCCCGCGGGGAGGCTTGGCACCGGGGAGCTGTTTTTT.

The gene calls are TRBV11-2 and TRBJ2-1; TRBD2 is a possible D gene (5 bases). V was clipped by 3 bases and J by 2 bases, with 11 bases between them. Germline assignment: CDR1 SGHAT and CDR2 FQNNGV. The CDR3 loop spans 15 amino acids. CDR3: CASSLYDGTYNEQFF. In nucleotides, the CDR3 is TGTGCCAGCAGCTTGTACGACGGGACCTACAATGAGCAGTTCTTC.

This clone came up once. V gene TRBV27 combines with J gene TRBJ2-7, with 9 nucleotides matching TRBD1. The CDR3 sequence is 15 residues long. Losses at the gene ends were 2 bases for V and 5 bases for J; bases not matched to a gene: 7. Germline V gene lookup returns CDR1 MNHEY and CDR2 SMNVEV (reference sequence). CDR3 DNA sequence: TGTGCCAGCAGTTTAGCAGGACAGGGGTACCACGAGCAGTACTTC. This sequence encodes CASSLAGQGYHEQYF.

The chain is built from TRBV6-5 and TRBJ1-2; D ambiguous. Germline CDR1 and CDR2: MNHEY and SVGAGI. Trimming took 6 bases from V and 5 from J, leaving 13 bases between them. CDR3 length: 13 residues. CDR3 loop: CASSYTERYGYTF. CDR3 coding DNA: TGTGCCAGCAGCTATACGGAGAGATATGGCTACACCTTC.

The chain recombines TRBV6-5 with TRBJ1-1; D is undetermined. CDR3 length equals 13 residues. The V gene lost 6 bases and the J gene lost 0 bases, with 8 bases spanning the gap. Germline V gene lookup returns CDR1 MNHEY and CDR2 SVGAGI. Here the CDR3 reads CASRSGLNTEAFF. The CDR3 DNA reads as TGTGCCAGCAGATCGGGGTTGAACACTGAAGCTTTCTTT.

The chain is built from TRBV6-6 and TRBJ2-3; a possible D gene is TRBD1 (6 bases). The CDR3 runs to 14 residues. Trimming left V 5 bases short and J 4 bases short, with 13 bases between. Germline V CDR1 and CDR2: MNHNY, SVGAGI (reference sequence). This CDR3 reads CASSNYRVADTQYF. The CDR3 DNA reads as TGTGCCAGCAGTAACTACAGGGTAGCAGATACGCAGTATTTT.

The CDR3 nucleotides read TGCGCCAGCAGTGAGTCCGCGGGGGACTCCTACGAGCAGTACTTC. It specifies CASSESAGDSYEQYF. This rearrangement joins TRBV10-1 to TRBJ2-7, with 7 nucleotides matching TRBD2. V lost 0 bases and J lost 0; bases outside the gene matches: 2. The CDR3 has 15 residues. Germline CDR1 reads WNHNN; CDR2 reads SYGVQD (reference sequence).